This T cell receptor beta chain was retrieved from a study of cytomegalovirus exposure and HLA in healthy donors. Study-wide results and caveats: In a later analysis, fewer than 20,000 TCR beta sequences were associated with HLA alleles at 0.05 false discovery rate. The likely explanation for a cluster of highly shared sequence variants was sequencing artifact. A reported reduction in N-insertions relative to the roughly 700-donor mean was seen in an Asian-associated ancestry cluster in a later analysis.

The PCR had 60 Vbeta and 13 Jbeta primers. Sequenced by immunoSEQ multiplex PCR; TCRdb stores in-frame clones only, minus some. This sample has more than 60,000 clones, with about 78% found just once. Of note for this clone: Its cognate antigen is unknown.

The TCR was taken from a woman in her thirties or forties in good health and CMV-seropositive. The sequenced sample was PBMCs.

CDR3 DNA sequence: TGCGCCAGCAGCCAAGCTCTCGCAGGGGGCTCCTACAATGAGCAGTTCTTC. It codes for CASSQALAGGSYNEQFF. V is TRBV4-3 and J is TRBJ2-1, with 7 bases that match TRBD1. The CDR3 runs to 17 residues. Germline CDR1 and CDR2: LGHNA and YSLEER. With V trimmed by 1 base and J by 0 bases, 6 bases remained unmatched.